Included here is one TCR beta chain sequence, with context. This sample is part of a study of CD8 T cells in Susac syndrome. Study-level background: At the time their blood was drawn, patients with Susac syndrome were either therapy-naive, on corticosteroids (with some of them also receiving intravenous immunoglobulin), or on intravenous immunoglobulin alone.

An input of roughly 0.5 to 1 ug of RNA was subjected to reverse transcription using random hexamers. TCRdb re-derived calls from the immunoSEQ multiplex PCR reads in MiXCR, one entry per CDR3 protein. In the table there are 170,000 or so distinct CDR3 sequences, around 94% of which are singletons. The germline V and J ends were trimmed by 1 base and 4 bases, with 5 bases remaining between them. In germline, CDR1 is LGHDT, CDR2 YNNKEL (reference sequence). The CDR3 is 14 residues long. This chain connects TRBV3-1 to TRBJ1-6; D gene uncertain. This TCR derives from a human donor with Susac syndrome. Specimen: CD4+ T cells from PBMCs. In DNA, the CDR3 is TGTGCCAGCAGCCAAGTGACTTATAATTCACCCCTCCACTTT. It codes for CASSQVTYNSPLHF.